This T cell receptor beta chain is from a study of human T cells and chemical hapten exposure. J lost 3 bases, V lost 7 bases, and 12 bases had no gene match. The CDR3 covers 15 residues. In germline, CDR1 is SQVTM, CDR2 ANQGSEA. TCRdb recomputed calls from the RACE reads with MiXCR, one row per CDR3 protein. There are tens of thousands of distinct CDR3 sequences in the sample; approximately 12% occur only once, and 3.5% lies in the top ten. About this clonotype: Its cognate antigen is unknown.

Time point indicated: patch test 1, 2 weeks after DPC sensitization. This sample's treatment: therapeutic diphenylcyclopropenone sensitization with weekly scalp DPC. Those who donated were patients with alopecia, 18 to 70 years of age, and suitable for DPC. Study findings and constraints: Positively correlated with patch test score were the counts of PT1 expanded TCRs.

V is TRBV29-1 and J is TRBJ1-5; 7 bases agree with TRBD1. The sequences come from whole blood, collected in connection with sensitization to the hapten diphenylcyclopropenone (DPC). This receptor was identified in a woman aged 55-70 years with alopecia areata. Some clones in this sample may be carry-over from other donors' samples. CDR3 nucleotides: TGCAGCGCCGTGGTACCAGGGGGGATCAATCAGCCCCAGCATTTT. It translates to CSAVVPGGINQPQHF. Full variable domain (remainder filled in from reference TRBV29-1 and TRBJ1-5): SAVISQKPSRDICQRGTSLTIQCQVDSQVTMMFWYRQQPGQSLTLIATANQGSEATYESGFVIDKFPISRPNLTFSTLTVSNMSPEDSSIYLCSAVVPGGINQPQHFGDGTRLSIL.